This TCR beta chain was profiled in a study of cytomegalovirus exposure and HLA in healthy donors. Study-wide results and limits: Whilst most TCR sequences proved rare, a subset of public TCRs occurred across many donors.

Germline V gene data show CDR1 as SQVTM and CDR2 as ANQGSEA. V gave up 4 bases and J gave up 0 bases; unmatched junction bases: 7. CDR3 length equals 16 residues. It was with 60 Vbeta and 13 Jbeta primers that the PCR ran. Sequencing was performed with immunoSEQ multiplex PCR; in TCRdb, only in-frame clones are kept and a portion is missing. The repertoire holds some 89,000 clones, with about four fifths as singletons. Remarks on this clone: Its matching antigen is unknown.

The source of this sequence is a middle-aged woman in good health and CMV-seropositive. This rearrangement joins TRBV29-1 to TRBJ2-3, with 10 bases matching TRBD2. Sequenced sample: PBMCs. This CDR3 is CSVAGLADSSTDTQYF. DNA for the CDR3: TGCAGCGTTGCTGGACTAGCGGACTCTAGCACAGATACGCAGTATTTT.